These 4 T cell receptor beta chains originate from one sample sequenced in a study of T cell repertoires in cytomegalovirus infection. Each CDR3 protein gets one entry after TCRdb re-called the reads with MiXCR. The sample includes 490,000 or so distinct CDR3 sequences, roughly 12% of them seen just once. Sequenced sample: PBMCs. Receptors were obtained from a human donor in good health (CMV status not recorded). Some clones in this sample may be carry-over from other donors' samples.

This clonotype came up many times. The V and J genes are TRBV11-2 and TRBJ2-5; D is undetermined. Trimming stripped 1 base from V and 7 bases from J, with 22 bases between. Germline lookup yields CDR1 SGHAT and CDR2 FQNNGV. The CDR3 extends over 17 amino acids. Here the CDR3 DNA reads TGTGCCAGCAGCTTAGGCATTGGATCCCAGACTGAAGGGACCCAGTACTTC. This translates into CASSLGIGSQTEGTQYF.

This clonotype was found many times. J is TRBJ1-2 and V is TRBV7-9; D gene uncertain. Trimming pared 5 bases from V and 0 bases from J, leaving 16 bases between. CDR1 and CDR2 (germline): SEHNR, FQNEAQ (reference sequence). The CDR3 totals 16 residues. CDR3 amino acids: CASSPGGGLANYGYTF. The CDR3 DNA is TGTGCCAGCAGCCCCGGAGGCGGCCTGGCTAACTATGGCTACACCTTC.

The genes are TRBV5-1 and TRBJ2-7, with 8 positions matching TRBD2. Germline V gene data show CDR1 as SGHRS and CDR2 as YFSETQ. This CDR3 spans 15 amino acids. Trimming removed 1 base from V and 2 bases from J; junction bases left unmatched: 5. The CDR3: CASSLLTGGPYEQYF. DNA for the CDR3: TGCGCCAGCAGCTTGTTGACGGGAGGGCCCTACGAGCAGTACTTC.

The V call is TRBV7-3, the J call TRBJ2-1, with 14 nucleotides matching TRBD2. Trimming at V came to 3 bases and at J to 0 bases, leaving 4 bases not matched to a gene. The CDR3 consists of 18 residues. Germline CDR1 is SGHTA and CDR2 is FQGTGA. The CDR3 region has the DNA TGTGCCAGCAGCTTCGGACTAGCGGGGGGACCCTCCTACAATGAGCAGTTCTTC. This translates into CASSFGLAGGPSYNEQFF.